The next 21 T cell receptor beta chains were all read from a single sample in a study of T cells after yellow fever vaccination. TCRdb reanalysed the 5' RACE reads using MiXCR and keeps one entry per CDR3 protein. The table has about 310,000 distinct CDR3 sequences, around 4% seen once. The sequenced sample was PBMCs, obtained on the day of the yellow fever booster vaccination. The receptors stem from a man between 18 and 35 years old who received the YFV17D yellow fever vaccine.

This clonotype was recorded many times. The genes are TRBV20-1 and TRBJ2-3; TRBD2 might be the D (7 bases). V was shortened by 0 bases and J by 2 bases, with 12 bases between the two germline ends. Germline assignment: CDR1 DFQATT and CDR2 SNEGSKA (reference sequence). This CDR3 spans 15 amino acids. DNA of the CDR3: TGCAGTGCTAGAGATCGGCGGGGGCTCACAGATACGCAGTATTTT. This encodes CSARDRRGLTDTQYF.

The chain carries TRBV7-3 and TRBJ2-2; D possibly corresponds to TRBD1 (5 bases). Germline V lookup: CDR1 SGHTA, CDR2 FQGTGA. The ends were cut back, 4 bases at V and 3 bases at J, with 12 bases in the middle. The CDR3 is 15 residues long. The CDR3 here is CASSSSTVHTGELFF. The CDR3 DNA reads as TGTGCCAGCAGCTCGTCGACAGTTCACACCGGGGAGCTGTTTTTT.

The chain carries TRBV5-1 and TRBJ2-7; D is unresolved. Germline CDR1 and CDR2: SGHRS and YFSETQ. The CDR3 has 14 amino acids. V was shortened by 4 bases and J by 0 bases, with 11 bases between the two germline ends. CDR3 nucleotides: TGCGCCAGCAGCCCTGGACGGTTCTCCTACGAGCAGTACTTC. Its translation: CASSPGRFSYEQYF.

In its sample, this clonotype was seen many times. The CDR3: CASSSLLAKVFF. CDR3 DNA: TGTGCCAGCAGCTCCCTACTAGCGAAGGTGTTCTTC. This chain links TRBV11-2 with TRBJ2-1; TRBD2 matches at 7 bases. The germline V gene has CDR1 SGHAT and CDR2 FQNNGV. J was trimmed by 15 bases and V by 4 bases; bases with no gene match: 9. This CDR3 spans 12 amino acids.

This clonotype has a handful of counts. This sequence joins TRBV6-5 and TRBJ2-1; perhaps TRBD1 as D (6 bases). The CDR3 has 16 residues. V lost 3 bases, J lost 2 bases, and 14 bases lay in between. The germline V gene encodes CDR1 MNHEY and CDR2 SVGAGI. The CDR3 is CASSYSNRVTYNEQFF. For the CDR3, the DNA is TGTGCCAGCAGTTATTCGAACAGGGTCACCTACAATGAGCAGTTCTTC.

The table lists this clonotype with many counts. This chain uses TRBV28 with TRBJ2-1; TRBD2 is a possible D gene (5 bases). Trimming left V 8 bases short and J 0 bases short, with 17 bases between. Germline loops: CDR1 MDHEN, CDR2 SYDVKM. The CDR3 totals 16 residues. The CDR3 protein is CASRLRGWSSYNEQFF. The CDR3 nucleotides read TGTGCCAGCCGACTTCGGGGTTGGAGCTCCTACAATGAGCAGTTCTTC.

The CDR3 here is CASSEHSGTGGLVGYNEQFF. CDR3 sequence (DNA): TGTGCCAGCAGTGAGCACAGCGGGACAGGGGGCTTAGTGGGCTACAATGAGCAGTTCTTC. The chain employs TRBV25-1 and TRBJ2-1; 12 bases align to TRBD1. The germline V gene encodes CDR1 MGHDK and CDR2 SYGVNS. V trimming: 3 bases; J trimming: 3 bases; junction bases outside the gene matches: 15. The CDR3 runs to 20 residues. Looking up the rest from reference TRBV25-1 and TRBJ2-1 gives the full variable domain: EADIYQTPRYLVIGTGKKITLECSQTMGHDKMYWYQQDPGMELHLIHYSYGVNSTEKGDLSSESTVSRIRTEHFPLTLESARPSHTSQYLCASSEHSGTGGLVGYNEQFFGPGTRLTVL.

This clonotype was recorded at least ten times. The J gene is TRBJ2-3, the V gene TRBV27; no firm D call. CDR3 length equals 13 residues. The V gene's germline CDR1 is MNHEY and CDR2 SMNVEV (reference sequence). Trimming took 2 bases from V and 1 from J, leaving 4 bases between them. The chain's CDR3 is CASSLIGTDTQYF. CDR3 nucleotides: TGTGCCAGCAGTTTAATCGGCACAGATACGCAGTATTTT.

This clonotype was counted ten times or more. J is TRBJ2-1 and V is TRBV20-1; D remains ambiguous. V lost 5 bases, J lost 5 bases, and 13 bases lay in between. Germline V lookup: CDR1 DFQATT, CDR2 SNEGSKA (reference sequence). This CDR3 region has 13 residues. The DNA of the CDR3 is TGCAGTGCTGCGTGGCTCCTCAACAATGAGCAGTTCTTC. As protein: CSAAWLLNNEQFF.

The chain links TRBV29-1 to TRBJ2-3, with 8 bases lining up with TRBD2. The germline V gene has CDR1 SQVTM and CDR2 ANQGSEA. The CDR3 is 14 residues long. V was pared by 4 bases and J by 0 bases, with 3 bases of the junction left unmatched. CDR3 in amino acids: CSVAGGASTDTQYF. The CDR3 DNA is TGCAGCGTTGCCGGGGGGGCTAGCACAGATACGCAGTATTTT.

In its sample, this clonotype was seen many times. The chain recombines TRBV19 with TRBJ2-3; 8 bases map to TRBD2. The CDR3 loop spans 15 amino acids. The junction had 10 bases not matched to a gene; V was cut back by 9 bases and J by 2 bases. Per germline, CDR1 LNHDA and CDR2 SQIVND (reference sequence). CDR3 coding DNA: TGTGCCAGCCCTGCCGCGGGGGGACCCACAGATACGCAGTATTTT. It is translated as CASPAAGGPTDTQYF.

This clonotype turned up a few times. The V gene is TRBV3-1, the J gene TRBJ2-1; D gene unclear. This CDR3 contains 13 residues. V shed 3 bases and J shed 7 bases, with 10 bases lying between them. Germline V gene lookup returns CDR1 LGHDT and CDR2 YNNKEL (reference sequence). CDR3 region: CASSHRAGNEQFF. CDR3 in DNA: TGTGCCAGCAGCCACCGGGCTGGGAATGAGCAGTTCTTC.

Many counts were recorded for this clonotype. This chain links TRBV6-2 or TRBV6-3 with TRBJ2-2; D unclear. The CDR3 contains 14 residues. V was clipped by 7 bases and J by 5 bases, with 14 bases between them. In germline, CDR1 is MNHEY, CDR2 SVGEGT. CDR3 loop: CASNHVGGTGELFF. The CDR3 coding sequence is TGTGCCAGCAACCATGTTGGTGGAACCGGGGAGCTGTTTTTT.

Ten or more counts support this clonotype. The chain recombines TRBV9 with TRBJ2-5, with 13 nucleotides matching TRBD2. Germline CDR1 and CDR2: SGDLS and YYNGEE. The CDR3 spans 17 residues. V was clipped by 4 bases and J by 7 bases; unmatched bases: 13. The CDR3 region is CASSTPLAGGPAGTQYF. CDR3 nucleotides: TGTGCCAGCAGCACCCCACTAGCGGGGGGGCCAGCTGGGACCCAGTACTTC.

The sample holds a few counts of this clonotype. The V and J genes are TRBV10-3 and TRBJ1-2; D is ambiguous. Germline V lookup: CDR1 ENHRY, CDR2 SYGVKD. The CDR3 extends over 15 amino acids. V lost 3 bases to trimming and J lost 1 base, with 12 bases between them. The DNA for the CDR3 is TGTGCCATCAGTGATAGGGAAATCCTTAACTATGGCTACACCTTC. Its translation is CAISDREILNYGYTF.

This clonotype was counted only a few times. V and J are TRBV4-1 and TRBJ1-2; D is possibly TRBD1 (6 bases). The V end was cut by 0 bases, the J end by 7 bases, with 12 bases between. The germline V gene encodes CDR1 MGHRA and CDR2 YSYEKL. The CDR3 spans 14 residues. DNA of the CDR3: TGCGCCAGCAGCCAAGATAGGGGGATAGGTGGCTACACCTTC. Its translation: CASSQDRGIGGYTF.

This clonotype has just a few counts. The rearrangement joins TRBV19 to TRBJ1-5, with D perhaps TRBD1 (6 bases). CDR1 is LNHDA and CDR2 is SQIVND in the germline V gene (reference sequence). V lost 5 bases, J lost 1 base, and 15 bases lay in between. This CDR3 region has 16 residues. The CDR3 sequence is CASSGQGSGSNQPQHF. CDR3 in DNA: TGTGCCAGTAGTGGGCAGGGGTCCGGGAGCAATCAGCCCCAGCATTTT.

The V call is TRBV10-1, the J call TRBJ2-1; unclear D gene. The V end was cut by 4 bases, the J end by 7 bases, with 14 bases between. This CDR3 has 14 residues. Per germline, CDR1 WNHNN and CDR2 SYGVQD (reference sequence). This chain's CDR3 is CASSAADGINEQFF. The CDR3 DNA reads as TGCGCCAGCAGTGCCGCCGACGGAATAAATGAGCAGTTCTTC.

This clonotype has at least ten counts. CDR3 sequence: CSVLGLAGFSYNEQFF. DNA for the CDR3: TGCAGCGTTTTGGGACTAGCGGGGTTCTCCTACAATGAGCAGTTCTTC. The genes are TRBV29-1 and TRBJ2-1; 13 positions agree with TRBD2. CDR1 and CDR2 from the germline V gene are SQVTM and ANQGSEA. V gave up 5 bases and J gave up 0 bases; unmatched junction bases: 4. The CDR3 length is 16 residues.

There are many counts of this clonotype. The gene calls are TRBV12-3 or TRBV12-4 and TRBJ1-2; D uncertain. V shed 5 bases and J shed 5 bases, with 6 bases lying between them. The CDR3 consists of 11 residues. CDR3 sequence (DNA): TGTGCCAGCAGTCGACTGTATGGCTACACCTTC. It translates to CASSRLYGYTF.

This clonotype has a count of ten or more. Here the CDR3 reads CSATPGGAGYGYTF. The CDR3 DNA sequence: TGCAGTGCTACCCCAGGGGGGGCCGGCTATGGCTACACCTTC. The V gene is TRBV20-1, the J gene TRBJ1-2; 7 bases line up with TRBD1. This CDR3 has 14 amino acids. In germline, CDR1 is DFQATT, CDR2 SNEGSKA (reference sequence). With V trimmed by 4 bases and J by 4 bases, 9 bases remained unmatched.